This T cell receptor (beta chain) was recovered during a study of CD8 T cells in ankylosing spondylitis. Study-wide results and limits: Certain motif variants had earlier appeared in reactive arthritis synovial fluid and blood. For ankylosing spondylitis blood, a TCR beta motif of 7 to 9 highly homologous variants appeared characteristic.

CDR3 size: 13 residues. V shed 5 bases and J shed 2 bases, with 8 bases lying between them. Germline loops: CDR1 SGHTA, CDR2 FQGTGA. Making use of molecular barcodes, quantitative 5'-RACE generated TCR beta libraries. TCRdb passed the 5' RACE reads through MiXCR, listing each CDR3 protein once. Altogether about 340,000 distinct CDR3 sequences are present, roughly 8% being singletons, with the ten largest covering approximately 14%. This clonotype was found many times. Its antigen is undetermined. The chain couples TRBV7-3 to TRBJ2-3; perhaps TRBD2 as D (5 bases). This TCR came from a male donor with ankylosing spondylitis. The specimen was blood, either unsorted or a sorted T cell fraction (not recorded which). The CDR3 reads CASSGGLTDTQYF. CDR3 nucleotides: TGTGCCAGCAGCGGCGGGCTCACAGATACGCAGTATTTT. Using reference TRBV7-3 and TRBJ2-3 for the parts outside the CDR3, the full variable domain is GAGVSQTPSNKVTEKGKYVELRCDPISGHTALYWYRQSLGQGPEFLIYFQGTGAADDSGLPNDRFFAVRPEGSVSTLKIQRTERGDSAVYLCASSGGLTDTQYFGPGTRLTVL.